The entry below describes one T cell receptor beta chain. CDR1 and CDR2 (germline): MNHEY, SMNVEV (reference sequence). V gave up 6 bases and J gave up 0 bases; unmatched junction bases: 10. CDR3 length equals 16 residues. The protocol was immunoSEQ multiplex PCR, while the TCRdb copy is restricted to in-frame clones and leaves out a portion. The data contain 150,000 to 180,000 clones, around 96% of them singletons. This sample was included in a study of control samples from healthy donors and cancer patients. This clonotype was obtained from a man aged 40-55 years in good health. The sequenced sample was blood. This chain uses TRBV27 with TRBJ1-1; 7 bases agree with TRBD1. The CDR3 reads CASRGRGQGVNTEAFF. DNA for the CDR3: TGTGCCAGCAGAGGAAGGGGGCAAGGGGTGAACACTGAAGCTTTCTTT.